A single sample gave rise to the 11 T cell receptor beta chains below, sequenced in a study of control samples from healthy donors and cancer patients. Sequencing was performed with immunoSEQ multiplex PCR; in TCRdb, only in-frame clones are kept and a portion is missing. The sample carries 130,000 to 150,000 clones, over 85% recorded once. Material for sequencing was blood. Receptors were obtained from a man aged 18 to 29 in good health.

This sequence joins TRBV7-2 and TRBJ1-4; tentative D call: TRBD1 (5 bases). CDR3 length: 15 amino acids. Trimming shortened V by 1 base and J by 7 bases, and 13 bases separated the two germline ends. Per germline, CDR1 SGHTA and CDR2 FQGNSA. CDR3 in amino acids: CASSLGSTRGEKLFF. As DNA, the CDR3 is TGTGCCAGCAGCTTAGGGTCCACTAGGGGTGAAAAACTGTTTTTT.

The chain carries TRBV6-4 and TRBJ2-1; 7 bases are a match to TRBD1. The CDR3 is 13 residues long. Germline assignment: CDR1 MRHNA and CDR2 SNTAGT. J was trimmed by 2 bases and V by 6 bases; bases with no gene match: 1. The CDR3 bases are TGTGCCAGCAGCCAGGGGGCCTACAATGAGCAGTTCTTC. This codes for CASSQGAYNEQFF.

The chain uses TRBV4-2 and TRBJ2-3, with D unresolved. Between the trimmed V and J ends, which lost 2 bases and 4 bases, there was a span of 7 bases. The CDR3 is 13 amino acids. Germline-derived CDR1 and CDR2 are LGHNA and YNFKEQ. The CDR3 sequence: CASSQKKSDTQYF. CDR3 DNA sequence: TGTGCCAGCAGCCAAAAAAAATCAGATACGCAGTATTTT.

The chain recombines TRBV27 with TRBJ2-4, with 11 bases lining up with TRBD2. The CDR3 length is 15 residues. Unmatched junction bases numbered 9, after V lost 5 bases and J lost 9 bases. Germline V gives CDR1 MNHEY, CDR2 SMNVEV (reference sequence). CDR3 protein: CASSTRTSGYFIQYF. Here the CDR3 DNA reads TGTGCCAGCAGTACGCGGACTAGCGGGTATTTCATTCAGTACTTC.

V and J are TRBV3-1 (or the pseudogene TRBV3-2) and TRBJ1-6, with a possible D match to TRBD1 (6 bases). The CDR3 extends over 17 amino acids. The germline V gene encodes CDR1 LGHDT and CDR2 YNNKEL (reference sequence). Trimming took off 0 bases at V and 5 bases at J, with 14 bases between the two ends. CDR3 region: CASSQDRGGINNSPLHF. In nucleotides, the CDR3 is TGTGCCAGCAGCCAAGATAGGGGGGGGATTAATAATTCACCCCTCCACTTT.

V is TRBV11-2 and J is TRBJ2-3, with TRBD2 identical over 7 bases. J lost 8 bases, V lost 1 base, and 12 bases had no gene match. CDR1 and CDR2 (germline): SGHAT, FQNNGV. The CDR3 sequence is 16 residues long. CDR3 in amino acids: CASSLAPGGSPGTQYF. CDR3 DNA: TGTGCCAGCAGCTTAGCCCCCGGGGGGAGTCCGGGTACGCAGTATTTT.

V usage is TRBV28 and J usage is TRBJ1-6; no definite D call. This CDR3 region has 15 residues. The V gene's germline CDR1 is MDHEN and CDR2 SYDVKM. Trimming removed 5 bases at V and 7 bases at J, with 15 bases between. As DNA, the CDR3 is TGTGCCAGCAGTACGGTTGGCAGGAACAATTCACCCCTCCACTTT. This sequence encodes CASSTVGRNNSPLHF.

The chain joins TRBV15 to TRBJ1-4; D remains unclear. The germline CDR1 and CDR2 sequences are LNHNV and YYDKDF (reference sequence). The CDR3 covers 16 residues. V was trimmed by 2 bases and J by 0 bases, leaving 10 bases between them. As DNA, the CDR3 is TGTGCCACCAGCAGATCCCGACCTGCAACTAATGAAAAACTGTTTTTT. Translated, it gives CATSRSRPATNEKLFF.

The genes are TRBV3-1 (or the pseudogene TRBV3-2) and TRBJ2-1; D might be TRBD1 or TRBD2, each matching 5 bases. Germline V gene lookup returns CDR1 LGHDT and CDR2 YNNKEL (reference sequence). This CDR3 contains 17 residues. Trimming pared 3 bases from V and 2 bases from J, leaving 17 bases between. CDR3 coding DNA: TGTGCCAGCAGCCACCGAACGGGGACCGCAACCTACAATGAGCAGTTCTTC. It encodes CASSHRTGTATYNEQFF.

This chain uses TRBV19 with TRBJ1-5; perhaps TRBD1 as D (5 bases). Trimming pared 3 bases from V and 0 bases from J, leaving 15 bases between. Germline V gene lookup returns CDR1 LNHDA and CDR2 SQIVND (reference sequence). The CDR3 is 17 residues long. The DNA of the CDR3 is TGTGCCAGTAGTATGAGCAACCGGGGCAATAGCAATCAGCCCCAGCATTTT. Translated: CASSMSNRGNSNQPQHF.

The V call is TRBV9, the J call TRBJ1-1, with 8 bases fitting TRBD1. In germline, CDR1 is SGDLS, CDR2 YYNGEE. The CDR3 has 13 residues. J was trimmed by 4 bases and V by 3 bases; bases with no gene match: 2. The CDR3 is CASSGTGGTEAFF. The CDR3 coding sequence is TGTGCCAGCAGCGGAACAGGGGGCACTGAAGCTTTCTTT.